Listed below are T cell receptor beta chains from one sample, sequenced in a study of beta chain features in type 1 diabetes. The protocol was immunoSEQ multiplex PCR, while the TCRdb copy is restricted to in-frame clones and leaves out a portion. The table shows about 930,000 clones, with about a sixth occurring only once. The sequenced sample was naive CD4+ T cells from blood. These receptors were taken from a woman younger than 35 in good health. The CDR3 runs from the conserved cysteine through the conserved F or W. A D gene is named only where the DNA matches it firmly. The size entry is marked missing in some rows and otherwise reads once, few, many or a size class.

few TRBD1 TRBJ1-2 TRBV7-2 CASRQGQGDGYTF TGTGCCAGCAGACAGGGACAGGGCGATGGGTACACCTTC
- - TRBJ2-1 TRBV5-4 CASSLPASYNEQFF TGTGCCAGCAGCTTACCGGCTTCCTACAATGAGCAGTTCTTC
- TRBD2 TRBJ2-1 TRBV27 CASSRGEDNEQFF TGTGCCAGCAGTCGGGGGGAGGACAATGAGCAGTTCTTC
few - TRBJ1-1 TRBV27 CASSLNSVNTEAFF TGTGCCAGCAGTTTAAATAGTGTGAACACTGAAGCTTTCTTT
- - TRBJ1-5 TRBV19 CASTPGRDNQPQHF TGTGCCAGTACTCCAGGGCGGGACAATCAGCCCCAGCATTTT
- - TRBJ1-5 TRBV18 CASSPSALKDNQPQHF TGTGCCAGCTCACCATCGGCGTTAAAGGACAATCAGCCCCAGCATTTT
few - TRBJ1-1 TRBV20-1 CSCGMNTEAFF TGCTCTTGTGGCATGAACACTGAAGCTTTCTTT
- - TRBJ1-1 TRBV15 CATSREGTTSREAFF TGTGCCACCAGCAGAGAAGGGACGACGAGCCGTGAAGCTTTCTTT
- - TRBJ2-2 TRBV10-3 CAISGLDRAGELFF TGTGCCATCAGTGGACTAGATAGGGCCGGGGAGCTGTTTTTT
- - TRBJ1-2 TRBV19 CASNPRPFGYGYTF TGTGCCAGTAATCCCAGGCCGTTTGGGTATGGCTACACCTTC
few - TRBJ2-2 TRBV4-3 CASSRENSGNTGELFF TGCGCCAGCAGCCGGGAGAATAGCGGGAACACCGGGGAGCTGTTTTTT
- TRBD1 TRBJ1-4 TRBV2 CASSQGQGTGKLFF TGTGCCAGCAGCCAAGGACAGGGAACCGGGAAACTGTTTTTT
few TRBD2 TRBJ2-1 TRBV28 CASIQREGANEQFF TGTGCCAGCATCCAGCGGGAGGGGGCGAATGAGCAGTTCTTC
few - TRBJ1-1 TRBV7-9 CASSLKGEYSEAFF TGTGCCAGCAGCTTAAAGGGAGAATATTCTGAAGCTTTCTTT
few - TRBJ1-1 TRBV1 CTSSQDKQDFTEAFF TGCACCAGCAGCCAAGATAAACAGGACTTCACTGAAGCTTTCTTT
- - TRBJ1-1 TRBV18 CASSPRESVNTEAFF TGTGCCAGCTCACCCCGCGAGAGTGTGAACACTGAAGCTTTCTTT
- TRBD1 TRBJ1-4 TRBV5-4 CASSWTGTDEKLFF TGTGCCAGCAGCTGGACAGGAACAGATGAAAAACTGTTTTTT
- TRBD2 TRBJ2-3 TRBV11-1 CASSLLAGATDTQYF TGTGCCAGCAGCTTACTAGCGGGAGCAACAGATACGCAGTATTTT
few - TRBJ1-5 TRBV9 CASSVDINQPQHF TGTGCCAGCAGCGTCGACATCAATCAGCCCCAGCATTTT
few - TRBJ1-1 TRBV9 CASSPDPRDLGTEAFF TGTGCCAGCAGCCCGGACCCGAGGGATTTGGGCACTGAAGCTTTCTTT
- - TRBJ1-4 TRBV7-9 CASSSYQGRGYEKLFF TGTGCCAGCAGCTCATACCAGGGAAGGGGTTACGAAAAACTGTTTTTT
- TRBD2 TRBJ2-3 TRBV4-1 CASSQDSSGLVRQYF TGCGCCAGCAGCCAAGATTCATCGGGACTAGTTCGACAGTATTTT
- TRBD2 TRBJ2-5 TRBV7-2 CASSLAAGVETQYF TGTGCCAGCAGCTTAGCGGCGGGAGTTGAGACCCAGTACTTC
- TRBD1 TRBJ2-1 TRBV19 CASSATGQSTRHEQFF TGTGCCAGTAGTGCGACGGGACAGTCGACGAGGCATGAGCAGTTCTTC
few - TRBJ2-5 TRBV12-2 CASRLGSNQETQYF TGTGCAAGTCGCTTAGGGAGTAACCAAGAGACCCAGTACTTC
- - TRBJ1-1 TRBV11-2 CASSPLVGTEAFF TGTGCCAGCAGCCCCCTCGTCGGAACTGAAGCTTTCTTT
few - TRBJ1-2 TRBV19 CASSIRSRGHGYTF TGTGCCAGTAGTATCCGAAGTAGGGGTCATGGCTACACCTTC
- - TRBJ2-2 TRBV11-2 CASSSNPNTGELFF TGTGCCAGCAGCAGCAATCCAAACACCGGGGAGCTGTTTTTT
- TRBD1 TRBJ2-7 TRBV6-5 CASSYGGTDYEQYF TGTGCCAGCAGTTACGGTGGGACAGACTACGAGCAGTACTTC
few - TRBJ1-4 TRBV15 CATSRPGRTREKLFF TGTGCCACCAGCAGACCGGGACGGACTAGGGAAAAACTGTTTTTT
few - TRBJ2-7 TRBV4-3 CASSHQPGAYEQYF TGCGCCAGCAGCCACCAACCGGGAGCTTACGAGCAGTACTTC
- TRBD1 TRBJ2-7 TRBV27 CASSLTGDKSYEQYF TGTGCCAGCAGTCTAACAGGGGATAAGTCCTACGAGCAGTACTTC
few - TRBJ2-3 TRBV4-2 CASSQDPGAPYTDTQYF TGTGCCAGCAGCCAAGATCCAGGGGCACCCTACACAGATACGCAGTATTTT
few - TRBJ2-7 TRBV7-9 CASSLPFLPYEQYF TGTGCCAGCAGCTTACCCTTTTTGCCCTACGAGCAGTACTTC
- - TRBJ1-4 TRBV4-2 CASSQEARAFGNEKLFF TGTGCCAGCAGCCAAGAAGCGCGGGCTTTCGGTAATGAAAAACTGTTTTTT
few TRBD2 TRBJ2-3 TRBV19 CASSLRLAGVLEWSTDTQYF TGTGCCAGTAGTCTTCGACTAGCGGGAGTCCTCGAGTGGAGCACAGATACGCAGTATTTT
- - TRBJ2-1 TRBV19 CASSIVAHSSYNEQFF TGTGCCAGTAGTATAGTTGCTCACAGCTCCTACAATGAGCAGTTCTTC
- - TRBJ2-4 TRBV6-5 CASSSTGTPLSEYF TGTGCCAGCAGTTCGACCGGGACCCCCCTTTCGGAGTACTTC
- - TRBJ2-1 TRBV4-2 CASSQESSPGGLYNEQFF TGTGCCAGCAGCCAAGAATCTTCACCAGGCGGGCTGTACAATGAGCAGTTCTTC
few - TRBJ2-3 TRBV10-3 CATATGQEADTQYF TGTGCCACCGCGACGGGTCAGGAAGCAGATACGCAGTATTTT